A selection of T cell receptor beta chains follows, all from one sample in a study of OX40 agonist ivuxolimab in advanced cancers. Only in-frame clones appear in the TCRdb table, and some are missing; sequencing was by immunoSEQ multiplex PCR. Here the sample spans tens of thousands of clones, 75% to 85% being singletons. This specimen was CD4+ or CD8+ T cells sorted from blood, taken in a trial of the OX40 agonist ivuxolimab. Receptors were obtained from an adult with an advanced solid tumor such as melanoma, head and neck, liver or kidney cancer. Each CDR3 is given with its conserved first and last residue. A D gene is named only where the DNA matches it firmly. A clone size is listed for some rows: how often the clone was seen (once, few, many), or a class if it is expanded.

>NA|TRBV5-1|TRBD1|TRBJ1-2
TGCGCCAGCAGCCCGACCGGGACAGGGGTCTATGGCTACACCTTC
CASSPTGTGVYGYTF
>NA|TRBV11-2|NA|TRBJ2-7
TGTGCCAGCAGCGGGGACATATCCTACGAGCAGTACTTC
CASSGDISYEQYF
>few|TRBV15|NA|TRBJ1-6
TGTGCCACCAGCAGAGACCCGGGAGCTAATTCACCCCTCCACTTT
CATSRDPGANSPLHF
>NA|TRBV2|NA|TRBJ2-6
TGTGCCAGCAGGAGAGGGGAATCTGGGGCCAACGTCCTGACTTTC
CASRRGESGANVLTF
>NA|TRBV28|NA|TRBJ1-1
TGTGCCAGCAGTTTTTCTCCGGCATACAGGGATTCTGAAGCTTTCTTT
CASSFSPAYRDSEAFF
>NA|TRBV4-3|TRBD2|TRBJ2-1
TGCGCCAGCAGCCGACTAGCGGGAGTTGAGCAGTTCTTC
CASSRLAGVEQFF
>NA|TRBV7-9|TRBD1|TRBJ2-1
TGTGCCAGCAGCTCCCCCCCGGGACAGGGGCTGAAAAATGAGCAGTTCTTC
CASSSPPGQGLKNEQFF
>NA|TRBV2|NA|TRBJ1-4
TGTGCCAGCAGTCTAGACAAGGAAGGGGAAAAACTGTTTTTT
CASSLDKEGEKLFF
>NA|TRBV7-9|NA|TRBJ1-2
TGTGCCAGCAGCGTAAGTGTAGTAGGCTACACCTTC
CASSVSVVGYTF
>NA|TRBV29-1|NA|TRBJ2-1
TGCAGCGTTGAGTTCGCGAGCTCCTACAATGAGCAGTTCTTC
CSVEFASSYNEQFF
>few|TRBV5-1|TRBD1|TRBJ2-2
TGCGCCAGCAGCATGCGGACAGGAGACACCGGGGAGCTGTTTTTT
CASSMRTGDTGELFF
>few|TRBV11-2|NA|TRBJ1-6
TGTGCCAGCAGAACTCAGGGCGTAGGTTCACCCCTCCACTTT
CASRTQGVGSPLHF
>once|TRBV7-9|TRBD1|TRBJ1-2
TGTGCCAGCAGCGCGGACAGGGGGACTGGCTACACCTTC
CASSADRGTGYTF
>NA|TRBV19|NA|TRBJ2-5
TGTGCCAGTAGTCGAGCCCATCAAGAGACCCAGTACTTC
CASSRAHQETQYF
>NA|TRBV6-1|NA|TRBJ2-1
TGTGCCAGCAGTGAAGCGGGGGCGGGCGGAAAGCGCGGTGAGCAGTTCTTC
CASSEAGAGGKRGEQFF
>NA|TRBV6-4|NA|TRBJ1-1
TGTGCCAGGTCTGATAACACTGAAGCTTTCTTT
CARSDNTEAFF
>once|TRBV5-1|TRBD2|TRBJ2-5
TGCGCCAGCAGCTTGGCATCAGTGGCTAGCGGGGGGCAGACCCAGTACTTC
CASSLASVASGGQTQYF
>NA|TRBV9|NA|TRBJ2-1
TGTGCCAGCAGCGTAGGGTACAATGAGCAGTTCTTC
CASSVGYNEQFF
>NA|TRBV13|NA|TRBJ2-1
TGTGCCAGCAGCTTAGGGGGACAATCCCTGGGCAATGAGCAGTTCTTC
CASSLGGQSLGNEQFF
>NA|TRBV9|NA|TRBJ1-2
TGTGCCAGCAGCGCCGGCAGGGTGGACTATGGCTACACCTTC
CASSAGRVDYGYTF
>NA|TRBV10-3|NA|TRBJ1-2
TGTGCCATCAGTGAGTTGCCCAGCACGGCGGATGGCTACACCTTC
CAISELPSTADGYTF
>few|TRBV7-9|NA|TRBJ2-7
TGTGCCAGCAGCTTACAAGGTTTCGAGCAGTACTTC
CASSLQGFEQYF
>NA|TRBV5-1|NA|TRBJ2-1
TGCGCCAGCAGCCCATACCGGGACCAGTACAATGAGCAGTTCTTC
CASSPYRDQYNEQFF
>NA|TRBV9|NA|TRBJ2-2
TGTGCCAGCAGCGCCCGACAGGTCTTCGGCGGGGAGCTGTTTTTT
CASSARQVFGGELFF
>NA|TRBV27|NA|TRBJ1-1
TGTGCCAGCAGTTTAGGACAGAGGGGGGACACTGAAGCTTTCTTT
CASSLGQRGDTEAFF
>NA|TRBV5-1|NA|TRBJ2-7
TGCGCCAGCAGCTCAAGGTCAGGAGGTACCCACGAGCAGTACTTC
CASSSRSGGTHEQYF
>NA|TRBV7-6|NA|TRBJ2-1
TGTGCCAGCAGCCTTGGGGCTATTAATGAGCAGTTCTTC
CASSLGAINEQFF
>NA|TRBV19|TRBD1|TRBJ1-5
TGTGCCAGTACTCGGGGACAGGGGAATCAGCCCCAGCATTTT
CASTRGQGNQPQHF
>NA|TRBV10-1|NA|TRBJ1-2
TGCGCCAGCAGTGGGGGGACAAATCCTAACTATGGCTACACCTTC
CASSGGTNPNYGYTF
>NA|TRBV7-2|NA|TRBJ2-3
TGTGCCAGCAGCTTGGGCCGGGCGAGTACGCAGTATTTT
CASSLGRASTQYF